This T cell receptor beta chain originates from a study of shared clonotypes between healthy human individuals. Study-wide results and caveats: Sampling involved blood alone; tissue repertoires likely differ. The represented genetic and exposure-history diversity was limited by the small number of donors. Sequencing depth was a factor that was expected to affect clonotype sharing among donors.

Concerning this clone: As yet, its antigen is unknown.

The CDR3 length is 16 residues. CDR1 SNHLY and CDR2 FYNNEI come from the germline V gene. V lost 2 bases and J lost 1, with 14 bases in between. TCRdb's table, derived via immunoSEQ multiplex PCR, lists solely in-frame clones and lacks some. Of 2 million to 3 million clones in the sample, roughly 93% were seen once. The rearrangement uses TRBV2 and TRBJ1-1; tentative D call: TRBD1 (5 bases). The TCR was taken from a man between 18 and 29 years old in good health. Some clones in this sample may be carry-over from other donors' samples. Specimen: naive CD4+ T cells from PBMCs. Subset here: CD45RA+ positively selected. The CDR3 here is CASSELGGESNTEAFF. In DNA form, the CDR3 reads TGTGCCAGCAGTGAATTGGGGGGGGAATCGAACACTGAAGCTTTCTTT.